This record looks at one T cell receptor (beta chain) sequence and its context. Antigen unknown. The entry originates in a study of blood T cells in healthy people across ages. General study results and limits: The donors' CMV status was not determined, possibly confounding changes in expanded clonotypes.

The sample providers were healthy Caucasian people from Russia, aged roughly 6 to 90. Germline CDR1 and CDR2: SGHTA and FQGTGA. The CDR3 contains 15 residues. V was shortened by 6 bases and J by 3 bases, with 17 bases between the two germline ends. Primed by a sample-barcoded 5' primer and a J-beta primer mix, a second PCR proceeded for about 6 to 12 cycles. TCRdb reprocessed the 5' RACE reads via MiXCR and lists one record per CDR3 protein. The table has 1.5 million to 2 million distinct CDR3 sequences, roughly two fifths seen once. The chain combines TRBV7-3 with TRBJ1-2, with D tentatively TRBD1 (6 bases). This receptor was taken from a human donor in good health. What was sequenced was blood. The CDR3 spells CASSPSTGEHYGYTF. The CDR3 DNA follows: TGTGCCAGCAGTCCATCGACAGGAGAGCACTATGGCTACACCTTC. The full variable domain, its missing parts supplied by reference TRBV7-3 and TRBJ1-2, is GAGVSQTPSNKVTEKGKYVELRCDPISGHTALYWYRQSLGQGPEFLIYFQGTGAADDSGLPNDRFFAVRPEGSVSTLKIQRTERGDSAVYLCASSPSTGEHYGYTFGSGTRLTVV.